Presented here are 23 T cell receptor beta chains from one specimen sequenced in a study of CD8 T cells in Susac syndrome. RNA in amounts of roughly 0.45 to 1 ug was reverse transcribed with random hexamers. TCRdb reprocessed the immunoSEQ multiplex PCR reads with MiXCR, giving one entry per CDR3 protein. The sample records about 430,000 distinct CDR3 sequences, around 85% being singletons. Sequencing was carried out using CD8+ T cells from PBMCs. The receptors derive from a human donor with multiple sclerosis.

CDR3 amino acids: CASSQEESGAGELFF. The CDR3 nucleotides read TGCGCCAGCAGCCAAGAGGAATCGGGGGCCGGGGAGCTGTTTTTT. The rearrangement joins TRBV4-1 to TRBJ2-2, with D maybe TRBD2 (6 bases). This CDR3 has 15 amino acids. V lost 0 bases and J lost 6, with 11 bases in between. CDR1 is MGHRA, CDR2 YSYEKL, per germline.

CDR3 nucleotide sequence: TGTGCCACCAGTCAATCAACCGGCGGCATTCAGTACTTC. Translation gives CATSQSTGGIQYF. This chain uses TRBV24-1 with TRBJ2-4; unclear D gene. V was cut by 6 bases and J by 9 bases, with 14 bases left in between. The CDR3 spans 13 residues. Germline CDR1 is KGHDR and CDR2 is SFDVKD.

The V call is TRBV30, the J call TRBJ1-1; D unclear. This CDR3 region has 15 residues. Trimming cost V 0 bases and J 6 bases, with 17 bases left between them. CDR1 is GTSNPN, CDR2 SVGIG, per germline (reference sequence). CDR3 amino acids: CAWSVSSGAGSEAFF. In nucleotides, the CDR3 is TGTGCCTGGAGTGTATCATCGGGAGCGGGATCTGAAGCTTTCTTT.

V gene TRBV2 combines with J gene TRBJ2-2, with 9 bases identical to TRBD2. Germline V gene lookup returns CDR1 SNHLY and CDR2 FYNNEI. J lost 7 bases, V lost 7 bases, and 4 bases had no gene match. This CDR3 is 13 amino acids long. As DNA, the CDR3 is TGTGCCAGCAAAGATAGCGGGAGCGGGGAGCTGTTTTTT. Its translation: CASKDSGSGELFF. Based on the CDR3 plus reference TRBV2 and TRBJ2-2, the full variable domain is EPEVTQTPSHQVTQMGQEVILRCVPISNHLYFYWYRQILGQKVEFLVSFYNNEISEKSEIFDDQFSVERPDGSNFTLKIRSTKLEDSAMYFCASKDSGSGELFFGEGSRLTVL.

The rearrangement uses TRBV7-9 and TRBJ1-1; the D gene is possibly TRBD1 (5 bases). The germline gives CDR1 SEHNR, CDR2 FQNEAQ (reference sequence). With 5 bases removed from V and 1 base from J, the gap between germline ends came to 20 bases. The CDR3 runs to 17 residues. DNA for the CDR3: TGTGCCAGCAGCCCAGGGTCGGCAGGGTATGCGAACACTGAAGCTTTCTTT. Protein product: CASSPGSAGYANTEAFF.

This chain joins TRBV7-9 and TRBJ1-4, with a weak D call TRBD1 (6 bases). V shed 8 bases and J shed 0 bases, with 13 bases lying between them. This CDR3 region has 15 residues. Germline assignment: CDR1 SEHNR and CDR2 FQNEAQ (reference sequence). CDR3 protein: CASAPWTATNEKLFF. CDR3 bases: TGTGCCAGCGCCCCGTGGACAGCAACTAATGAAAAACTGTTTTTT.

CDR3 coding DNA: TGCGCCAGCGGACCTAGCGGGGGGGAATCCGCCGGGGAGCTGTTTTTT. This codes for CASGPSGGESAGELFF. The rearrangement joins TRBV5-1 to TRBJ2-2, with 12 nucleotides matching TRBD2. The junction had 10 bases not matched to a gene; V was cut back by 7 bases and J by 6 bases. Germline CDR1 is SGHRS and CDR2 is YFSETQ. The CDR3 is made up of 16 amino acids.

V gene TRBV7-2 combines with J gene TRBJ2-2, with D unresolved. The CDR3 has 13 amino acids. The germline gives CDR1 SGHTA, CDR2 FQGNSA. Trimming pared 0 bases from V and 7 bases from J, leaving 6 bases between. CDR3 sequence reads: CASSLAGNGELFF. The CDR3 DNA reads TGTGCCAGCAGCTTAGCTGGGAACGGGGAGCTGTTTTTT.

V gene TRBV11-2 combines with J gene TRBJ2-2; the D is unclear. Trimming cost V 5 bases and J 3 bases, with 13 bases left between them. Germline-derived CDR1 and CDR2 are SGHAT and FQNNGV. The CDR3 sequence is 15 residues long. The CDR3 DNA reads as TGTGCCAGCAGCCTGTACATGTTAGACACCGGGGAGCTGTTTTTT. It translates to CASSLYMLDTGELFF.

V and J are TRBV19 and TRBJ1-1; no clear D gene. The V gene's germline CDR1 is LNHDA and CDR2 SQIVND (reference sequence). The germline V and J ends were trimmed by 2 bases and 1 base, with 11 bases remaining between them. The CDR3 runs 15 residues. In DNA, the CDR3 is TGTGCCAGTAGTATAAATGGACGGCCGAACACTGAAGCTTTCTTT. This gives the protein CASSINGRPNTEAFF.

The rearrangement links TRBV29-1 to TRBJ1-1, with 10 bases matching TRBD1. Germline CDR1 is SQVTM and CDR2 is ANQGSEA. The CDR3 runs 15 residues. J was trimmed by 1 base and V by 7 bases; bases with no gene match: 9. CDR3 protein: CSAPGQGSQNTEAFF. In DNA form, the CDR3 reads TGCAGCGCCCCGGGACAGGGGTCCCAGAACACTGAAGCTTTCTTT.

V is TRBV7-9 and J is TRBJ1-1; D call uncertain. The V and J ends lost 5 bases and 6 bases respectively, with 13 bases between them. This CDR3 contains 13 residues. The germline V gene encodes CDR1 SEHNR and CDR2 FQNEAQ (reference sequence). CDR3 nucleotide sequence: TGTGCCAGCAGCCTCCCGGGGTATGCTGAAGCTTTCTTT. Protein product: CASSLPGYAEAFF.

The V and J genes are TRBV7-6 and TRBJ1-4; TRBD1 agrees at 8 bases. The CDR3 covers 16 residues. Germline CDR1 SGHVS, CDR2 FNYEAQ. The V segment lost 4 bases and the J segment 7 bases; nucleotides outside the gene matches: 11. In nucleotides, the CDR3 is TGTGCCAGCAGCTCTTTACCGGGACAGGCGGGTGAAAAACTGTTTTTT. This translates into CASSSLPGQAGEKLFF.

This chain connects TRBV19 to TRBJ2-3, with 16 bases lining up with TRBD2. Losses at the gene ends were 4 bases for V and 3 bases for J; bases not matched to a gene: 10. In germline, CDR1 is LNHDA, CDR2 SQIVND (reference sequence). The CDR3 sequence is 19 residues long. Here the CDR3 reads CASSRALGLAGGPTDTQYF. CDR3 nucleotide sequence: TGTGCCAGTAGTAGAGCCCTGGGACTAGCGGGAGGGCCGACAGATACGCAGTATTTT.

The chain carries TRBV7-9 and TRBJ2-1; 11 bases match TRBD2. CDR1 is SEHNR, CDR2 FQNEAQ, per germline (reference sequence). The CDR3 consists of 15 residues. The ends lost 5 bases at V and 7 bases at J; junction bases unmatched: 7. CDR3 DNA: TGTGCCAGCAGCCATAAACTAGCGGGGGTGAATGAGCAGTTCTTC. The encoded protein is CASSHKLAGVNEQFF.

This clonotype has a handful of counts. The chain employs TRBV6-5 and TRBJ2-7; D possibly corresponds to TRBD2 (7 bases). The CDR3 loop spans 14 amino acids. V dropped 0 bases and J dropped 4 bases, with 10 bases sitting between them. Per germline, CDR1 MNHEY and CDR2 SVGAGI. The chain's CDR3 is CASSYSGGGYEQYF. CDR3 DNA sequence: TGTGCCAGCAGTTACTCAGGGGGAGGGTACGAGCAGTACTTC.

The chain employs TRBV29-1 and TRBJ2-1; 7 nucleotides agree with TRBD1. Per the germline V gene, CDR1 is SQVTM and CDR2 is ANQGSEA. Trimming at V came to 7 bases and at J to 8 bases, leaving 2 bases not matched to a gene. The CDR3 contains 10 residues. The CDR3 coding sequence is TGCAGCGCCGACAGGGATGAGCAGTTCTTC. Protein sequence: CSADRDEQFF.

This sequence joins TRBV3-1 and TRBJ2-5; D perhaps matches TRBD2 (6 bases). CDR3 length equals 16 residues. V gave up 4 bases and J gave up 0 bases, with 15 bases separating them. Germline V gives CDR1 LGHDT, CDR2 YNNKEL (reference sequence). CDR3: CASSRPGLANQETQYF. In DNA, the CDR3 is TGTGCCAGCAGCCGCCCGGGACTGGCGAACCAAGAGACCCAGTACTTC.

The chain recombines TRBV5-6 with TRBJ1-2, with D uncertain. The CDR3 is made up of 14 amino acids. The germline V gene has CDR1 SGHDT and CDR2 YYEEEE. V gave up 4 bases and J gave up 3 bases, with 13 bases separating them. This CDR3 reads CASSVVGGDYGYTF. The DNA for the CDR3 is TGTGCCAGCAGCGTCGTCGGCGGTGACTATGGCTACACCTTC.

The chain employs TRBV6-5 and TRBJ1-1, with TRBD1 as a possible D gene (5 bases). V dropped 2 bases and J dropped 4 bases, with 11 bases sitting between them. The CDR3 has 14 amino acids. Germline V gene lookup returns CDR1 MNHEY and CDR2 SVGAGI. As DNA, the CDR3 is TGTGCCAGCAGTTACGGGACGCTGGGCACTGAAGCTTTCTTT. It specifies CASSYGTLGTEAFF.

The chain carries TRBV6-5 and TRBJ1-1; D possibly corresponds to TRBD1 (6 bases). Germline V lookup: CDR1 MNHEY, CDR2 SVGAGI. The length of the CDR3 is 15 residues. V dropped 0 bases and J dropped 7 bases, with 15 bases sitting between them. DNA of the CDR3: TGTGCCAGCAGTTACTCGGGCAGGGGCATGGTTGAAGCTTTCTTT. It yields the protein CASSYSGRGMVEAFF.

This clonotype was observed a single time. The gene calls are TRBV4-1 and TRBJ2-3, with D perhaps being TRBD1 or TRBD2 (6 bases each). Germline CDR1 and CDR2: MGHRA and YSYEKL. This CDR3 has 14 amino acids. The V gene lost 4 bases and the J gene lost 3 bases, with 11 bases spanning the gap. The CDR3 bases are TGCGCCAGCAGCCCGGAGGGGGTGACAGATACGCAGTATTTT. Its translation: CASSPEGVTDTQYF.

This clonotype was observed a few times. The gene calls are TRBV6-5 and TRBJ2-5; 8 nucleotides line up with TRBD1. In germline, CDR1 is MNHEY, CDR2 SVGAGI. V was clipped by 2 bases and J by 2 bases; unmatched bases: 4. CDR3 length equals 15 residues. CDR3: CASSYLRQGQETQYF. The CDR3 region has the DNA TGTGCCAGCAGTTACCTCAGACAGGGGCAAGAGACCCAGTACTTC.